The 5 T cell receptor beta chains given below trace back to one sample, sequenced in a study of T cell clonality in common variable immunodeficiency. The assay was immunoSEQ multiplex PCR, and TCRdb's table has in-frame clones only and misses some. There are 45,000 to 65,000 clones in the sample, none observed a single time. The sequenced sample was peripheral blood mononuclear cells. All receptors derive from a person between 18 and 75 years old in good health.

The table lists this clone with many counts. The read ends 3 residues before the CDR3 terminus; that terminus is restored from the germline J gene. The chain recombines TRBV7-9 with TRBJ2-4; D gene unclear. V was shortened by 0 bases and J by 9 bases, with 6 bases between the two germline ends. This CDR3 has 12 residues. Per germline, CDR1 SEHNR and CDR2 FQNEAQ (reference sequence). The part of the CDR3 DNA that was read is TGTGCCAGCAGCTTAGCGTCGGGCATT. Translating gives CASSLASGI. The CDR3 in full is CASSLASGIQYF.

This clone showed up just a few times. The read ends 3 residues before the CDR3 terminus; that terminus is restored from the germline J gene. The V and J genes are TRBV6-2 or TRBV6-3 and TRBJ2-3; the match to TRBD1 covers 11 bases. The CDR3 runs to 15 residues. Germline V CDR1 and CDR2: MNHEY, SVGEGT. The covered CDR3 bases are TGTGCCAGCAGTTACGCGGGACAGGGGGAAGAGACG. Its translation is CASSYAGQGEET. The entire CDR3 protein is CASSYAGQGEETQYF.

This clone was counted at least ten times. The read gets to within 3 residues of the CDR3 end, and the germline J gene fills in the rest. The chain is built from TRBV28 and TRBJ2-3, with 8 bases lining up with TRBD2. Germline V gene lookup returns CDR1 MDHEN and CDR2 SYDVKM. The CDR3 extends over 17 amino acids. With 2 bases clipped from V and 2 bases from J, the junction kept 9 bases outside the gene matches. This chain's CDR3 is CASSLGASGPHTDTQYF. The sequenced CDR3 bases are TGTGCCAGCAGTTTAGGCGCTAGCGGGCCCCACACAGATACG. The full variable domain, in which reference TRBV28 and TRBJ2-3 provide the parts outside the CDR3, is DVKVTQSSRYLVKRTGEKVFLECVQDMDHENMFWYRQDPGLGLRLIYFSYDVKMKEKGDIPEGYSVSREKKERFSLILESASTNQTSMYLCASSLGASGPHTDTQYFGPGTRLTVL.

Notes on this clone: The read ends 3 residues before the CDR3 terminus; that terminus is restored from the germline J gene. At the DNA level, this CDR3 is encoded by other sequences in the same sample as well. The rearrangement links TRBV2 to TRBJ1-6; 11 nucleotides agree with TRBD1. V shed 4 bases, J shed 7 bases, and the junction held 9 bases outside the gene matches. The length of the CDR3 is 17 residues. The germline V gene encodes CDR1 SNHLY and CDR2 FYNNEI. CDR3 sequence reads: CASSGRTGGPSNSPLHF. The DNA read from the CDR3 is TGTGCCAGCAGTGGAAGGACAGGGGGCCCTTCCAATTCACCC.

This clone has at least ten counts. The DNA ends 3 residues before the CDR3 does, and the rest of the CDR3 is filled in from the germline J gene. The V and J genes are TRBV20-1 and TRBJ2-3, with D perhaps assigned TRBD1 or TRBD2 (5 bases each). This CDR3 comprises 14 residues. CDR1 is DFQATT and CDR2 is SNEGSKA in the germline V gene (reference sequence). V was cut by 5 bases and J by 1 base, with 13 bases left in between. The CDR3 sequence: CSARTRGGTDTQYF. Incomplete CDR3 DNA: TGCAGTGCTCGCACGCGAGGGGGCACAGATACG.